This TCR beta chain derives from a study of blood T cell repertoires in COVID-19. Study-level information: COVID-19 samples from acute and convalescent phases originated in the United States, Italy and Spain. PBMCs, B-cell-depleted T cells, or T cells provided the cDNA or gDNA that made up the material.

The CDR3 consists of 13 residues. The germline V gene encodes CDR1 MGHRA and CDR2 YSYEKL. The V end lost 4 bases, the J end lost 4 bases, and 7 bases lay between the germline ends. As originally analysed: The assay estimated nucleated cells by amplifying reference gene primers. Profiling relied on immunoSEQ multiplex PCR, and the TCRdb table lists in-frame clones only, not all of them. The DNA was the basis for D and trimming; V, J and clone size are from that table. In the table there are about 120,000 clones, about 89% of which are singletons. The sample was peripheral blood. The rearrangement uses TRBV4-1 and TRBJ1-4; no firm D call. This TCR came from a human donor with acute or convalescent COVID-19. The donor label of this sample is uncertain. In nucleotides, the CDR3 is TGCGCCAGCAGCCTCGGACTTAATGAAAAACTGTTTTTT. The encoded protein is CASSLGLNEKLFF.